The sequence of this T cell receptor beta chain was determined in a study of T cell responses to AZD1222 COVID-19 vaccine. Generated by immunoSEQ multiplex PCR, the TCRdb table keeps only in-frame clones and is missing some. The sample contains tens of thousands of clones, 70% to 90% of which appear only once. The CDR3 extends over 14 amino acids. Trimming cost V 3 bases and J 1 base, with 9 bases left between them. Per germline, CDR1 MDHEN and CDR2 SYDVKM. This TCR came from an adult who received the AZD1222 COVID-19 vaccine. The rearrangement uses TRBV28 and TRBJ1-1; D gene unclear. The sample was peripheral blood, taken 28 days after the second AZD1222 dose. This CDR3 reads CASSFYDGNTEAFF. In nucleotides, the CDR3 is TGTGCCAGCAGTTTTTATGACGGGAACACTGAAGCTTTCTTT.